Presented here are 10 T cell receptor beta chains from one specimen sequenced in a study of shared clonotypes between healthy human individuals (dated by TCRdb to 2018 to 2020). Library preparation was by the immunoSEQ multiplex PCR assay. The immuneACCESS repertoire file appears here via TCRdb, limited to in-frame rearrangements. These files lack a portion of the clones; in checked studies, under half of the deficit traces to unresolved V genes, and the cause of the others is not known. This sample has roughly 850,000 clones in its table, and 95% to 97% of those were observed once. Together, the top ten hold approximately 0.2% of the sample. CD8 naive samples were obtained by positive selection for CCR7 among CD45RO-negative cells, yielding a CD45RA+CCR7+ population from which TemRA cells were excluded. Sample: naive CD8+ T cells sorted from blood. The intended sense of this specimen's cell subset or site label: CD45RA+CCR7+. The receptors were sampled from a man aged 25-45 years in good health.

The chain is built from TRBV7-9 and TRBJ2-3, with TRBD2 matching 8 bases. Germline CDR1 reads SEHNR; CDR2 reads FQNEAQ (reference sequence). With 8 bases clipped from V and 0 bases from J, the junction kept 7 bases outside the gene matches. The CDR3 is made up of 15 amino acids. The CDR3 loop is CASVTSGPSTDTQYF. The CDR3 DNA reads TGTGCCAGCGTAACTAGCGGCCCTAGCACAGATACGCAGTATTTT.

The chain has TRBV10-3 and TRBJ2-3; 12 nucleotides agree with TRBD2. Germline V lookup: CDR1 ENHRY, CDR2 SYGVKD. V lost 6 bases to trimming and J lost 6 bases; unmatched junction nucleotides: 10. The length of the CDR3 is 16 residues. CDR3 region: CAIRGTSGQVWDTQYF. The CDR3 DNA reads TGTGCCATCAGGGGGACTAGCGGGCAAGTGTGGGATACGCAGTATTTT.

CDR3 in DNA: TGTGCCAGCACCTCGACAGGGGTTATGAACGAGCAGTACTTC. It specifies CASTSTGVMNEQYF. This chain connects TRBV28 to TRBJ2-5; 8 bases align to TRBD1. TRBJ2-7 matches the DNA end more closely, so the J call is doubtful. CDR1 and CDR2 from the germline V gene are MDHEN and SYDVKM. The CDR3 covers 14 residues.

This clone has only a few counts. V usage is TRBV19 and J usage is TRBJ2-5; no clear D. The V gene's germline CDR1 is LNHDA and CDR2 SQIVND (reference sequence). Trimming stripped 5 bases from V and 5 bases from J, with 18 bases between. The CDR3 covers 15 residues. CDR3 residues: CASSPNRHLQETQYF. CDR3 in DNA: TGTGCCAGTAGTCCGAACCGACACCTGCAGGAGACCCAGTACTTC.

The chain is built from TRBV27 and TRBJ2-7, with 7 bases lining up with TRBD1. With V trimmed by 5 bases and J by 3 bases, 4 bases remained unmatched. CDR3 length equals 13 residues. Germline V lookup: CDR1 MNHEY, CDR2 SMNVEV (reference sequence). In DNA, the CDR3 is TGTGCCAGCAGTACCCGGGACAGCTACGAGCAGTACTTC. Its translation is CASSTRDSYEQYF.

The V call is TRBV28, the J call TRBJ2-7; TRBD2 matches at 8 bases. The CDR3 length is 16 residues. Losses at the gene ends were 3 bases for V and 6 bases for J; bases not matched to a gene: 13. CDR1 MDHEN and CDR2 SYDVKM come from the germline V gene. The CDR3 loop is CASSLLPPGGYVEQYF. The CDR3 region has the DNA TGTGCCAGCAGTTTGTTGCCCCCGGGGGGGTACGTCGAGCAGTACTTC.

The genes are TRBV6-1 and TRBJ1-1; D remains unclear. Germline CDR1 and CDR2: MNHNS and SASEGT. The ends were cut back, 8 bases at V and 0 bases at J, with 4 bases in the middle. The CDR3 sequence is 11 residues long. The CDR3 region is CASYLNTEAFF. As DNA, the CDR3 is TGTGCCAGCTACCTGAACACTGAAGCTTTCTTT.

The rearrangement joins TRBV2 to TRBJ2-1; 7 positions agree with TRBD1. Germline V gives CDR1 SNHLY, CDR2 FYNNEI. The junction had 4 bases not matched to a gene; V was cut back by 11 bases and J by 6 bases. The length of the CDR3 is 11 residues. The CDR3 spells CALRTGNEQFF. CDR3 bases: TGTGCCTTACGGACAGGCAATGAGCAGTTCTTC.

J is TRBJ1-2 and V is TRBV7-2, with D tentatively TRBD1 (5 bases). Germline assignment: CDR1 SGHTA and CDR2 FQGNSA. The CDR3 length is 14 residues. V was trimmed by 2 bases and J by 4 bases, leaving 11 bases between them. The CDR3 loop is CASSLQGDGYGYTF. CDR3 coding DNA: TGTGCCAGCAGCTTACAGGGCGATGGCTATGGCTACACCTTC.

DNA for the CDR3: TGTGCCAGCAGCGTGCTAGGATCTGGGGCCAACGTCCTGACTTTC. Translated, it gives CASSVLGSGANVLTF. V is TRBV7-9 and J is TRBJ2-6; D remains ambiguous. The CDR3 contains 15 residues. Germline V gene sequence: CDR1 SEHNR, CDR2 FQNEAQ (reference sequence). V was trimmed by 5 bases and J by 1 base, leaving 9 bases between them. Based on the CDR3 plus reference TRBV7-9 and TRBJ2-6, the full variable domain is DTGVSQNPRHKITKRGQNVTFRCDPISEHNRLYWYRQTLGQGPEFLTYFQNEAQLEKSRLLSDRFSAERPKGSFSTLEIQRTEQGDSAMYLCASSVLGSGANVLTFGAGSRLTVL.